The 9 T cell receptor beta chains listed next were all sequenced from one sample in a study of OX40 agonist ivuxolimab in advanced cancers. The library came from the immunoSEQ multiplex PCR assay. This immuneACCESS table, as held by TCRdb, lists in-frame sequences with V and J called but not all clones. Of the missing ones, under half trace to an unresolved V gene in checked studies; the others have no known cause. A total of 69,000 or so clones appear in this sample, about 85% of them only once. 0.8% to 1% of the sample is held by the ten biggest clonotypes. The specimen comprised CD4+ or CD8+ T cells sorted from blood, sampled in a trial of the OX40 agonist ivuxolimab. These TCRs come from an adult with an advanced solid tumor such as melanoma, head and neck, liver or kidney cancer.

The chain couples TRBV7-9 to TRBJ1-6, with D possibly TRBD1 on 5 matching bases. From germline, CDR1 is SEHNR and CDR2 FQNEAQ (reference sequence). This CDR3 spans 14 amino acids. The germline V and J ends were trimmed by 2 bases and 8 bases, with 10 bases remaining between them. CDR3: CASSLPGYDSPLHF. The CDR3 DNA reads TGTGCCAGCAGCTTACCAGGGTACGATTCACCCCTCCACTTT. Together with reference TRBV7-9 and TRBJ1-6, the CDR3 gives the full variable domain: DTGVSQNPRHKITKRGQNVTFRCDPISEHNRLYWYRQTLGQGPEFLTYFQNEAQLEKSRLLSDRFSAERPKGSFSTLEIQRTEQGDSAMYLCASSLPGYDSPLHFGNGTRLTVT.

This clone is deemed medium-sized. The chain recombines TRBV30 with TRBJ1-1; TRBD1 might be the D (5 bases). Germline V gives CDR1 GTSNPN, CDR2 SVGIG (reference sequence). This CDR3 has 12 residues. V gave up 4 bases and J gave up 6 bases, with 12 bases separating them. CDR3 bases: TGTGCCTGGAAGGAGGGGCTGGCTGAAGCTTTCTTT. Residues: CAWKEGLAEAFF.

The chain has TRBV7-7 and TRBJ1-5, with D perhaps matching TRBD1 (5 bases). Germline CDR1 reads SSHAT; CDR2 reads FNYEAQ (reference sequence). Trimming cost V 2 bases and J 8 bases, with 16 bases left between them. This CDR3 has 15 residues. As DNA, the CDR3 is TGTGCCAGCAGCTTAATTGGGGGGGAGAGCGAGCCCCAGCATTTT. Translation: CASSLIGGESEPQHF.

V and J are TRBV6-5 and TRBJ1-1; D is unresolved. V lost 7 bases, J lost 0 bases, and 12 bases lay in between. The CDR3 sequence is 14 residues long. Germline values: CDR1 MNHEY, CDR2 SVGAGI. CDR3: CASIKGLMNTEAFF. Written as DNA, the CDR3 is TGTGCCAGCATAAAGGGCCTGATGAACACTGAAGCTTTCTTT.

The V call is TRBV19, the J call TRBJ1-1; D ambiguous. The CDR3 runs to 13 residues. Trimming removed 7 bases from V and 3 bases from J, with 12 bases in between. From germline, CDR1 is LNHDA and CDR2 SQIVND (reference sequence). The CDR3 DNA reads as TGTGCCAGTACCCTGGACTCGTACACTGAAGCTTTCTTT. It yields the protein CASTLDSYTEAFF.

The chain couples TRBV4-1 to TRBJ1-3; D is possibly TRBD1 (5 bases). CDR3 length: 16 amino acids. CDR1 MGHRA and CDR2 YSYEKL come from the germline V gene. V lost 0 bases and J 4 bases, leaving 13 bases between the germline ends. CDR3 DNA: TGCGCCAGCAGCCAAGATCTGGCAGGGCGGGGAAACACCATATATTTT. This encodes CASSQDLAGRGNTIYF.

This clone occurred a few times. The rearrangement links TRBV12-1 to TRBJ2-6; the D call TRBD1 from the table was never checked on the DNA. TRBV12-1 is a listed pseudogene. The CDR3 sequence is 17 residues long. CDR3 region: CASSFSQGVCGANVLTF. The CDR3 nucleotides read TGTGCCAGCAGCTTCAGTCAGGGGGTCTGTGGGGCCAACGTCCTGACTTTC.

The chain uses TRBV5-1 and TRBJ2-1, with TRBD1 matching 7 bases. V was clipped by 0 bases and J by 0 bases; unmatched bases: 6. Per the germline V gene, CDR1 is SGHRS and CDR2 is YFSETQ. The CDR3 runs 17 residues. CDR3 loop: CASSLARGSSSYNEQFF. CDR3 nucleotide sequence: TGCGCCAGCAGCTTGGCCAGGGGGTCGAGCTCCTACAATGAGCAGTTCTTC.

J is TRBJ2-3 and V is TRBV5-4, with TRBD2 matching 10 bases. Trimming took 4 bases from V and 0 from J; bases not matched to a gene: 14. Germline V lookup: CDR1 SGHNT, CDR2 YYREEE (reference sequence). CDR3 length: 19 amino acids. The CDR3 coding sequence is TGTGCCAGCAGCACACTAGCGGGATGGGGGGGTATTAGCACAGATACGCAGTATTTT. Residues: CASSTLAGWGGISTDTQYF.